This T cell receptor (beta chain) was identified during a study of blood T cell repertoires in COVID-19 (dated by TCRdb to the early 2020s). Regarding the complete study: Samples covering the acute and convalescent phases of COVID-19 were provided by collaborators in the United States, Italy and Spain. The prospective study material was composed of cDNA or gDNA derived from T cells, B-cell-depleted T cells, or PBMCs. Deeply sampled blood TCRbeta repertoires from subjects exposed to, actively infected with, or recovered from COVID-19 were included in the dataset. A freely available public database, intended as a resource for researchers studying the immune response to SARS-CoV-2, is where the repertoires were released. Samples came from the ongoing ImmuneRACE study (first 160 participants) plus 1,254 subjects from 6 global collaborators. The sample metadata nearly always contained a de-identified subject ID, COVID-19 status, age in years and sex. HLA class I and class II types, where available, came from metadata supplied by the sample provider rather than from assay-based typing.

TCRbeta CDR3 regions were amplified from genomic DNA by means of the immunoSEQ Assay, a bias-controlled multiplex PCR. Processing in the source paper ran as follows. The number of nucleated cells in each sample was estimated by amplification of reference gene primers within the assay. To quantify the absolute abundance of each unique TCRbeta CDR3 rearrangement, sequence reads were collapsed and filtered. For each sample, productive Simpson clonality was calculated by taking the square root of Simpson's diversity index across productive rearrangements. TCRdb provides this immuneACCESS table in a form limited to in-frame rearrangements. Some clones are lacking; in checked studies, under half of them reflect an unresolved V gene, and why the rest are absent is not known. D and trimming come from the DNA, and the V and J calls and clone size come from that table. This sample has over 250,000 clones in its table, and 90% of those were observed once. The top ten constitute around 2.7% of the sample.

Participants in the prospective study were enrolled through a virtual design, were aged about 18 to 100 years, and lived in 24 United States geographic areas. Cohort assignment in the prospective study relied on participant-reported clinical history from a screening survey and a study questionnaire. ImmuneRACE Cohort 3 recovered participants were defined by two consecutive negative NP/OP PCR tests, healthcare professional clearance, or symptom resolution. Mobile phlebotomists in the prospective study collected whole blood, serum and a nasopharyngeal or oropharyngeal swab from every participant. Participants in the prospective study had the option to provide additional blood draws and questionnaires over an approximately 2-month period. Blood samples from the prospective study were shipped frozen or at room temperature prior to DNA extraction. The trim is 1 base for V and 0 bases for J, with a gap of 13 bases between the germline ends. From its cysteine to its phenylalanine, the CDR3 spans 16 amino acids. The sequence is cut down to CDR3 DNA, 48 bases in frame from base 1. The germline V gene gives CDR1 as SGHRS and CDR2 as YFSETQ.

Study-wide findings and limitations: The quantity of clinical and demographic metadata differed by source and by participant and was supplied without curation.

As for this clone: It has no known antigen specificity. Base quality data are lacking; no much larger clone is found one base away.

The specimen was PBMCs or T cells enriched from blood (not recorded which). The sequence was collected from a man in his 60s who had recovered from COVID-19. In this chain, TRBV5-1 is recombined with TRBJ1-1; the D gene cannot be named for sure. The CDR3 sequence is CASSLFEGPMNTEAFF. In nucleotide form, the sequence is TGCGCCAGCAGCTTGTTCGAGGGTCCCATGAACACTGAAGCTTTCTTT.